This T cell receptor (beta chain) appears in the sequencing data of a study of T cells in Graves' hyperthyroidism and ophthalmopathy. General study results and limits: Patients with ophthalmopathy were separated from those with stable hyperthyroidism by a 13 V-J model. Blood also held most thyroid clonotypes expanded beyond 0.001.

Amplified TCR beta CDR3 regions derived from RNA transcripts. Carried out on the TCR CDR3, a first-round RT-PCR used the HTBI primer set. One entry per CDR3 protein, called by TCRdb with MiXCR from the multiplex PCR reads. The table includes under 350,000 distinct CDR3 sequences, roughly an eighth detected once. After removal of 5 bases from V and 7 bases from J, the junction contained 9 bases not matched to a gene. Germline CDR1 is SGHAT and CDR2 is FQNNGV. CDR3 length: 14 amino acids. Comments on this clonotype: As yet, its antigen is unknown. Given a much more abundant clone one base away, this may be a read error.

The chain links TRBV11-2 to TRBJ1-2; 8 nucleotides agree with TRBD1. The sample comprised blood. This TCR was recovered from a woman in her 40s with Graves' hyperthyroidism. CDR3 bases: TGTGCCAGCAGCCACCGGGACAGGCGGACTGGCTACACCTTC. This translates into CASSHRDRRTGYTF.